A selection of T cell receptor beta chains follows, all from one sample in a study of cytomegalovirus exposure and HLA in healthy donors. Repertoires were generated with immunoSEQ multiplex PCR, while TCRdb's copy carries only in-frame clones and drops some. The sample has 110,000 or so clones, 60% to 80% seen once. Sequencing input: PBMCs. The receptors stem from a human donor in good health. Both conserved end residues are part of each CDR3.

j_call: TRBJ1-1; v_call: TRBV28; cdr3_aa: CASSSRGNTEAFF
j_call: TRBJ1-2; v_call: TRBV19; cdr3_aa: CASTLGEARSNYGYTF
j_call: TRBJ2-7; v_call: TRBV9; cdr3_aa: CASSGARGSYEQYF
j_call: TRBJ2-7; v_call: TRBV27; cdr3_aa: CATHFSGRVYEQYF
j_call: TRBJ1-5; v_call: TRBV7-2; cdr3_aa: CASSLVGGAVGNQPQHF
j_call: TRBJ1-6; v_call: TRBV6-5; cdr3_aa: CASSSHSNSPLHF
j_call: TRBJ2-5; v_call: TRBV30; cdr3_aa: CAWSVGLAVETQYF
j_call: TRBJ2-7; v_call: TRBV4-2; cdr3_aa: CASSQHRGWQYF
j_call: TRBJ1-3; v_call: TRBV19; cdr3_aa: CASSIGPGAIYF
j_call: TRBJ1-1; v_call: TRBV5-1; cdr3_aa: CASSPLGTNTEAFF
j_call: TRBJ2-5; v_call: TRBV7-6; cdr3_aa: CASSLTSGRAQETQYF
j_call: TRBJ2-5; v_call: TRBV6-6; cdr3_aa: CASSYSGTSGREQYF
j_call: TRBJ1-4; v_call: TRBV9; cdr3_aa: CASSYLDRGKLFF
j_call: TRBJ1-5; v_call: TRBV6-5; cdr3_aa: CASRPTGPNQPQHF
j_call: TRBJ1-2; v_call: TRBV6-5; cdr3_aa: CASRRDRGYTF
j_call: TRBJ1-2; v_call: TRBV15; cdr3_aa: CATSRVDSTYGYTF
j_call: TRBJ2-3; v_call: TRBV15; cdr3_aa: CATSRGRGQGPLTDTQYF
j_call: TRBJ1-2; v_call: TRBV30; cdr3_aa: CAWGPPNSGRESF
j_call: TRBJ1-2; v_call: TRBV4-2; cdr3_aa: CASSQDMAGTNYGYTF
j_call: TRBJ2-3; v_call: TRBV6-1; cdr3_aa: CASNLDRVSTDTQYF
j_call: TRBJ2-1; v_call: TRBV5-1; cdr3_aa: CASILYPGLAGVSSYNEQFF
j_call: TRBJ1-1; v_call: TRBV7-3; cdr3_aa: CASSSEPLNTEAFF
j_call: TRBJ2-7; v_call: TRBV14; cdr3_aa: CASSRVAGEGDYEQYF
j_call: TRBJ1-5; v_call: TRBV28; cdr3_aa: CASSVGTGMLNQPQHF
j_call: TRBJ1-4; v_call: TRBV7-8; cdr3_aa: CASSPRGANEKLFF
j_call: TRBJ2-5; v_call: TRBV29-1; cdr3_aa: CSLSGAPGETQYF
j_call: TRBJ1-2; v_call: TRBV9; cdr3_aa: CASSVGVGNRGGYTF
j_call: TRBJ1-5; v_call: TRBV6-5; cdr3_aa: CASSGRGNQPQHF
j_call: TRBJ2-3; v_call: TRBV21-1; cdr3_aa: CASNLFGQGEKQSTDTQYF
j_call: TRBJ2-7; v_call: TRBV7-9; cdr3_aa: CASSLLLPYEQYF
j_call: TRBJ1-2; v_call: TRBV19; cdr3_aa: CASSMGTGIGYTF
j_call: TRBJ2-1; v_call: TRBV27; cdr3_aa: CASSSQGRYEQFF
j_call: TRBJ1-2; v_call: TRBV28; cdr3_aa: CASTPDRTGYTF
j_call: TRBJ1-4; v_call: TRBV28; cdr3_aa: CASRQGPATNEKLFF
j_call: TRBJ1-3; v_call: TRBV6-5; cdr3_aa: CASSRQGRSGNTIYF
j_call: TRBJ2-2; v_call: TRBV29-1; cdr3_aa: CSVGRANTGELFF
j_call: TRBJ1-5; v_call: TRBV6-5; cdr3_aa: CASSYSGGPQHF
j_call: TRBJ2-6; v_call: TRBV28; cdr3_aa: CASSPIHLRGLAGANVLTF
j_call: TRBJ2-1; v_call: TRBV7-9; cdr3_aa: CASRFRESGSGRVHEQFF
j_call: TRBJ1-4; v_call: TRBV27; cdr3_aa: CASSTRQGALRNEKLFF
j_call: TRBJ2-1; v_call: TRBV4-1; cdr3_aa: CASSQDGASGYNEQFF
j_call: TRBJ2-7; v_call: TRBV2; cdr3_aa: CARSQGYDEQYF
j_call: TRBJ1-2; v_call: TRBV7-2; cdr3_aa: CASSLDPTNYGYTF
j_call: TRBJ2-7; v_call: TRBV30; cdr3_aa: CAWSVGGRGYEQYF
j_call: TRBJ2-7; v_call: TRBV27; cdr3_aa: CASSLKAQPSYEQYF
j_call: TRBJ2-5; v_call: TRBV7-6; cdr3_aa: CASSLAGYGSGGKETQYF
j_call: TRBJ2-7; v_call: TRBV6-5; cdr3_aa: CASRPTGTGDNEQYF
j_call: TRBJ1-5; v_call: TRBV15; cdr3_aa: CATSRTGTGGPNQPQHF